This TCR beta chain was identified in a study of long-term antiretroviral therapy in people with HIV. Study-wide points: Versus controls, repertoires in people with HIV had narrower CDR3 length ranges.

A note on this clone: Its target is not known.

Survey level was the resolution at which the v3.0 immunoSEQ assay ran. The sequencing target was 40,000-50,000 T-cell genomes per sample. Libraries were prepared by immunoSEQ multiplex PCR; TCRdb keeps only in-frame clonotypes and omits some of them. The sample has about 21,000 clones, approximately 90% seen once. A minimum of one pre-ART and two post-ART PBMC samples existed for each donor. V was pared by 6 bases and J by 0 bases, with 17 bases between. Germline CDR1 reads MGHRA; CDR2 reads YSYEKL. The CDR3 length is 17 residues. This receptor was obtained from a man aged 55 to 70 with HIV. J is TRBJ2-2 and V is TRBV4-1, with a possible D match to TRBD2 (5 bases). The sample in question was unsorted PBMCs, obtained 2.3 years after starting antiretroviral therapy. CDR3 residues: CASSRAGWGTNTGELFF. The CDR3 coding sequence is TGCGCCAGCAGTCGGGCGGGTTGGGGTACGAACACCGGGGAGCTGTTTTTT.